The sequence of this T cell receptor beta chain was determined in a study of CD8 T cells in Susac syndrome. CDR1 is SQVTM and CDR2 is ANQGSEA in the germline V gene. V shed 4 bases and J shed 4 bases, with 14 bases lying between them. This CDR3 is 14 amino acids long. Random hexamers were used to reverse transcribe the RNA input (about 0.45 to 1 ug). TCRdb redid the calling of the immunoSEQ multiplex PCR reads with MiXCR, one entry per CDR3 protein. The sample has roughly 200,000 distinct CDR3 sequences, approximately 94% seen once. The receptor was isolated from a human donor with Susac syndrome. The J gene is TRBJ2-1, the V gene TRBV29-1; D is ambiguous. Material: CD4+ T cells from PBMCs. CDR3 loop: CSVGQNTGYNEQFF. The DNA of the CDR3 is TGCAGCGTTGGGCAGAACACGGGTTACAATGAGCAGTTCTTC.